This TCR beta chain was sequenced in a study of T cell responses to AZD1222 COVID-19 vaccine. TCRdb keeps only in-frame clones here, not all; method: immunoSEQ multiplex PCR. This sample carries 80,000 or so clones, approximately 80% of them seen once, and the ten largest clones take 27%. V was shortened by 2 bases and J by 9 bases, with 8 bases between the two germline ends. This CDR3 has 13 amino acids. Germline values: CDR1 MNHEY, CDR2 SVGAGI. The sequencing used peripheral blood, collected 28 days after the second dose of the MenACWY control vaccine. The sequence came from an adult who received the MenACWY meningococcal vaccine as a control. The V call is TRBV6-5, the J call TRBJ1-6; no firm D call. This CDR3 reads CASSYGRSSPLHF. In DNA, the CDR3 is TGTGCCAGCAGTTACGGTCGGAGTTCACCCCTCCACTTT.